A single sample is the source of the 26 T cell receptor beta chains below, sequenced in a study of blood T cell repertoires in COVID-19. This table comes from immunoSEQ multiplex PCR, and its TCRdb copy is limited to in-frame clones, with some not included. Seen here are roughly 300,000 clones, about nine tenths observed once, and the top ten hold about 4.2%. Specimen: PBMCs or T cells enriched from blood (not recorded which). The receptors were sampled from a man in his thirties or forties who had recovered from COVID-19.

The CDR3 sequence is CASNPLWTGGRETQYF. The CDR3 nucleotides are TGTGCCAGCAACCCGTTGTGGACAGGAGGGCGGGAGACCCAGTACTTC. The chain carries TRBV11-2 and TRBJ2-5, with TRBD1 as a possible D gene (7 bases). Germline assignment: CDR1 SGHAT and CDR2 FQNNGV. The CDR3 is made up of 16 amino acids. Trimming took 7 bases from V and 5 from J, leaving 23 bases between them.

CDR3: CASSESSGETDTQYF. The CDR3 DNA reads as TGTGCCAGCAGTGAATCTAGCGGGGAAACAGATACGCAGTATTTT. The chain has TRBV6-4 and TRBJ2-3, with 9 bases identical to TRBD2. This CDR3 has 15 amino acids. V dropped 3 bases and J dropped 3; count of bases not matched to a gene: 4. Germline lookup yields CDR1 MRHNA and CDR2 SNTAGT.

The chain recombines TRBV4-2 with TRBJ1-4; no definite D call. V lost 3 bases to trimming and J lost 2 bases, with 13 bases between them. In germline, CDR1 is LGHNA, CDR2 YNFKEQ. The CDR3 covers 16 residues. The CDR3 region is CASSQSGGSTNEKLFF. In nucleotides, the CDR3 is TGTGCCAGCAGCCAGAGCGGCGGTTCTACTAATGAAAAACTGTTTTTT.

This rearrangement joins TRBV3-1 (or the pseudogene TRBV3-2) to TRBJ1-1; no clear D gene. The CDR3 runs 16 residues. V was pared by 1 base and J by 7 bases, with 19 bases between. Looked up from germline, CDR1 is LGHDT and CDR2 is YNNKEL (reference sequence). CDR3 residues: CASSQVGDTAYLEAFF. The DNA of the CDR3 is TGTGCCAGCAGCCAAGTGGGCGACACCGCGTACCTTGAAGCTTTCTTT.

V gene TRBV5-1 combines with J gene TRBJ2-1, with D tentatively TRBD1 (6 bases). With 7 bases removed from V and 2 bases from J, the gap between germline ends came to 10 bases. From germline, CDR1 is SGHRS and CDR2 YFSETQ. The CDR3 loop spans 13 amino acids. The CDR3 spells CASSDSPYNEQFF. Written as DNA, the CDR3 is TGCGCCAGCTCGGACAGTCCCTACAATGAGCAGTTCTTC.

The chain joins TRBV12-5 to TRBJ2-1, with 7 bases identical to TRBD2. Trimming took 0 bases from V and 4 from J; bases not matched to a gene: 6. Germline V gene data show CDR1 as LGHNT and CDR2 as FRNRAP. There are 16 residues in the CDR3. Here the CDR3 reads CASGLVTGGTYNEQFF. DNA of the CDR3: TGTGCTAGTGGTTTGGTGACGGGAGGCACTTACAATGAGCAGTTCTTC. The variable domain in full, completed from reference TRBV12-5 and TRBJ2-1, reads DARVTQTPRHKVTEMGQEVTMRCQPILGHNTVFWYRQTMMQGLELLAYFRNRAPLDDSGMPKDRFSAEMPDATLATLKIQPSEPRDSAVYFCASGLVTGGTYNEQFFGPGTRLTVL.

The chain links TRBV29-1 to TRBJ2-5, with TRBD2 identical over 9 bases. This CDR3 spans 13 amino acids. V lost 6 bases and J lost 5; bases outside the gene matches: 7. Germline CDR1 is SQVTM and CDR2 is ANQGSEA. The CDR3 reads CSVLAGEKETQYF. The CDR3 region has the DNA TGCAGCGTGTTAGCGGGAGAGAAGGAGACCCAGTACTTC.

The chain recombines TRBV7-9 with TRBJ2-1, with 8 bases aligning to TRBD2. Trimming at V came to 0 bases and at J to 3 bases, leaving 7 bases not matched to a gene. CDR3 length: 17 residues. Germline CDR1 reads SEHNR; CDR2 reads FQNEAQ (reference sequence). The CDR3: CASSLAGTGGNYNEQFF. The CDR3 DNA sequence: TGTGCCAGCAGCTTAGCGGGTACGGGAGGGAACTACAATGAGCAGTTCTTC.

This clone has a single count. The chain couples TRBV7-8 to TRBJ1-1, with D possibly TRBD1 on 5 matching bases. This CDR3 has 14 residues. CDR1 SGHVS and CDR2 FQNEAQ come from the germline V gene. With 7 bases removed from V and 7 bases from J, the gap between germline ends came to 19 bases. DNA for the CDR3: TGTGCCAGCACGGCGGCCGCAGGGCAATTTGAAGCTTTCTTT. It translates to CASTAAAGQFEAFF.

The chain carries TRBV28 and TRBJ2-3, with 9 bases aligning to TRBD1. Germline V gene lookup returns CDR1 MDHEN and CDR2 SYDVKM. The length of the CDR3 is 15 residues. The ends lost 4 bases at V and 2 bases at J; junction bases unmatched: 4. The CDR3 DNA follows: TGTGCCAGCAGTTCGGACAGGGGCCCCACAGATACGCAGTATTTT. It translates to CASSSDRGPTDTQYF.

This chain connects TRBV7-2 to TRBJ2-3, with 14 bases aligning to TRBD2. The CDR3 consists of 17 residues. The trim removed 5 bases at V and 0 bases at J, leaving 4 bases unmatched. The V gene's germline CDR1 is SGHTA and CDR2 FQGNSA. This CDR3 is CASSPGLAGVSTDTQYF. DNA of the CDR3: TGTGCCAGCAGCCCGGGACTAGCGGGGGTTAGCACAGATACGCAGTATTTT. The full variable domain, with the rest looked up from reference TRBV7-2 and TRBJ2-3, is GAGVSQSPSNKVTEKGKDVELRCDPISGHTALYWYRQSLGQGLEFLIYFQGNSAPDKSGLPSDRFSAERTGGSVSTLTIQRTQQEDSAVYLCASSPGLAGVSTDTQYFGPGTRLTVL.

In the case of this clone: At one of its ends the junction is not consistent with the germline gene, which may arise from a read error. V and J are TRBV28 and TRBJ1-5; D is perhaps TRBD1 (5 bases). Germline V lookup: CDR1 MDHEN, CDR2 SYDVKM. CDR3 length: 16 amino acids. The CDR3 loop reads CASSLLRGYSNQSQHF. CDR3 in DNA: TGTGCCAGCAGTTTATTGCGGGGCTATAGCAATCAGTCCCAGCATTTT. Drawing the rest from reference TRBV28 and TRBJ1-5, the complete variable domain is DVKVTQSSRYLVKRTGEKVFLECVQDMDHENMFWYRQDPGLGLRLIYFSYDVKMKEKGDIPEGYSVSREKKERFSLILESASTNQTSMYLCASSLLRGYSNQSQHFGDGTRLSIL.

This clone was counted only a few times. The chain recombines TRBV4-1 with TRBJ1-2, with a weak D call TRBD1 (6 bases). Between the trimmed V and J ends, which lost 1 base and 4 bases, there was a span of 13 bases. The CDR3 consists of 15 residues. The germline V gene has CDR1 MGHRA and CDR2 YSYEKL. CDR3 region: CASSQVTGFTYGYTF. The CDR3 DNA is TGCGCCAGCAGCCAAGTGACAGGATTTACCTATGGCTACACCTTC.

The V and J genes are TRBV10-2 and TRBJ2-1; D call uncertain. V lost 8 bases to trimming and J lost 6 bases, with 11 bases between them. CDR1 is WSHSY, CDR2 SAAADI, per germline. The CDR3 is made up of 12 amino acids. The CDR3 DNA follows: TGCGCCAGCTCTAGAGCGCGCAATGAGCAGTTCTTC. The encoded protein is CASSRARNEQFF.

The chain combines TRBV19 with TRBJ1-3, with D possibly TRBD1 on 6 matching bases. In germline, CDR1 is LNHDA, CDR2 SQIVND (reference sequence). The CDR3 sequence is 15 residues long. The V and J ends lost 7 bases and 7 bases respectively, with 20 bases between them. This CDR3 is CASNPSAGGLNTIYF. The CDR3 DNA sequence: TGTGCCAGTAATCCGAGTGCTGGGGGCTTGAACACCATATATTTT.

The V gene is TRBV7-9, the J gene TRBJ1-4, with 12 bases lining up with TRBD1. V trimming: 8 bases; J trimming: 13 bases; junction bases outside the gene matches: 11. The CDR3 has 14 amino acids. Germline values: CDR1 SEHNR, CDR2 FQNEAQ (reference sequence). In nucleotides, the CDR3 is TGTGCCAGCCAAAGACCGGGACAGGGGGCTGCACTGTTTTTT. It encodes CASQRPGQGAALFF.

This rearrangement joins TRBV14 to TRBJ2-7, with 9 nucleotides matching TRBD2. J gave up 3 bases and V 3 bases, and 30 bases lay outside the gene matches. The CDR3 consists of 23 residues. Per the germline V gene, CDR1 is SGHDN and CDR2 is FVKESK. Written as DNA, the CDR3 is TGTGCCAGCAGCCAGAGGGCTAGCGGGGCAAAACTTGAGGGACTACTTTCCTACTACGAGCAGTACTTC. This translates into CASSQRASGAKLEGLLSYYEQYF.

This chain joins TRBV6-5 and TRBJ1-2; D gene ambiguous. V was shortened by 10 bases and J by 4 bases, with 10 bases between the two germline ends. CDR1 is MNHEY and CDR2 is SVGAGI in the germline V gene. CDR3 length: 11 residues. The DNA for the CDR3 is TGTGCCACCCGACTGGTCTATGGCTACACCTTC. Translating gives CATRLVYGYTF.

In its sample, this clone was seen once. The gene calls are TRBV30 and TRBJ1-5, with D perhaps TRBD1 (6 bases). CDR3 length equals 16 residues. CDR1 is GTSNPN, CDR2 SVGIG, per germline (reference sequence). Trimming shortened V by 1 base and J by 2 bases, and 15 bases separated the two germline ends. CDR3 sequence (DNA): TGTGCCTGGAGTGCTACAGGGAGATGGGGCAATCAGCCCCAGCATTTT. This sequence encodes CAWSATGRWGNQPQHF.

This clone turned up a few times. This chain connects TRBV28 to TRBJ2-7; 10 positions match TRBD1. The CDR3 consists of 14 residues. Germline values: CDR1 MDHEN, CDR2 SYDVKM. With V trimmed by 5 bases and J by 5 bases, 6 bases remained unmatched. In DNA, the CDR3 is TGTGCCAGCAGTCCAAGACAGGGGGCCCACGAGCAGTACTTC. It codes for CASSPRQGAHEQYF.

This clone was detected only a few times. V gene TRBV12-5 combines with J gene TRBJ1-4, with a weak D call TRBD1 (5 bases). V was shortened by 2 bases and J by 6 bases, with 13 bases between the two germline ends. The CDR3 consists of 15 residues. Germline-derived CDR1 and CDR2 are LGHNT and FRNRAP. CDR3 protein: CASGLQGLRDEKLFF. Here the CDR3 DNA reads TGTGCTAGTGGTTTGCAGGGTTTAAGGGATGAAAAACTGTTTTTT.

The CDR3, as DNA: TGTGCCAGCACGTCGGGGGGGGCGGGTCAGCCCCAGCATTTT. This codes for CASTSGGAGQPQHF. The chain has TRBV2 and TRBJ1-5, with D perhaps TRBD1 (6 bases). Trimming left V 7 bases short and J 6 bases short, with 16 bases between. This CDR3 is built from 14 residues. CDR1 and CDR2 (germline): SNHLY, FYNNEI.

This clone was recorded once. The V gene is TRBV7-2, the J gene TRBJ2-3; 7 bases fit TRBD1. The CDR3 totals 17 residues. The germline gives CDR1 SGHTA, CDR2 FQGNSA. Losses at the gene ends were 3 bases for V and 2 bases for J; bases not matched to a gene: 11. The CDR3 DNA reads as TGTGCCAGCAGCTTCTTAGTTCCTAGGGGGCACACAGATACGCAGTATTTT. Its translation: CASSFLVPRGHTDTQYF.

Written as DNA, the CDR3 is TGTGCCACCAGTGAAACGGACAGGGGGGACCTCTACGAGCAGTACTTC. Translated, it gives CATSETDRGDLYEQYF. The rearrangement links TRBV24-1 to TRBJ2-7, with 10 bases identical to TRBD1. Germline V gene data show CDR1 as KGHDR and CDR2 as SFDVKD. The CDR3 has 16 amino acids. V shed 4 bases, J shed 3 bases, and the junction held 8 bases outside the gene matches.

The chain joins TRBV28 to TRBJ1-3; 7 nucleotides match TRBD1. The CDR3 totals 14 residues. V lost 5 bases and J lost 6; bases outside the gene matches: 7. Germline CDR1 reads MDHEN; CDR2 reads SYDVKM. Here the CDR3 DNA reads TGTGCCAGCAGTCGACAGGGTTCGGAAAACACCATATATTTT. It yields the protein CASSRQGSENTIYF.

This chain uses TRBV18 with TRBJ2-7; 11 bases are a match to TRBD1. Trimming removed 5 bases from V and 1 base from J; junction bases left unmatched: 4. Germline-derived CDR1 and CDR2 are KGHSH and LQKENI. This CDR3 is built from 15 residues. Written as DNA, the CDR3 is TGTGCCAGCTCAGAAGGACAGGGGGCGTCCTACGAGCAGTACTTC. Translating gives CASSEGQGASYEQYF.